The clone carrying this T cell receptor (beta chain) was observed a handful of times. The antigen remains unidentified. The data belong to a study of T-cell reconstitution after alpha-beta-depleted transplantation in children. During its preparation, the TCRbeta library received unique molecular identifiers. TCRdb recomputed calls from the PCR reads with MiXCR, one row per CDR3 protein. Altogether roughly 570,000 distinct CDR3 sequences are present, around 27% being singletons, with the ten largest covering 30% to 40%. Regarding the study as a whole: After one year, T-cell counts and TCRbeta diversity mostly came from new T cells. Reportedly, roughly two months post-transplant, alpha-beta T cells arose from several hundred expanded graft clones. Some patients' high day-60 TCRbeta diversity was attributed to recipient cells surviving conditioning.

This clonotype originated in a boy under two years old with Wiskott-Aldrich syndrome, due to receive a stem cell transplant. Sequencing used PBMCs, obtained before TCRalphabeta/CD19-depleted stem cell transplant.

The CDR3, as DNA: TGTGCCAGCAGCTCCCGGGACAGCACAGATACGCAGTATTTT. Translated, it gives CASSSRDSTDTQYF. The rearrangement joins TRBV27 to TRBJ2-3; D tentatively fits TRBD1 or TRBD2 (5 bases each). This CDR3 region has 14 residues. Trimming shortened V by 6 bases and J by 0 bases, and 10 bases separated the two germline ends. In germline, CDR1 is MNHEY, CDR2 SMNVEV (reference sequence).